Presented here are 16 T cell receptor beta chains from one specimen sequenced in a study of blood T cells in healthy people across ages. Primed by a sample-barcoded 5' primer and a J-beta primer mix, a second PCR proceeded for about 6 to 11 cycles. TCRdb recomputed calls from the 5' RACE reads with MiXCR, one row per CDR3 protein. The sample records about 800,000 distinct CDR3 sequences, 20% to 25% being singletons. This sample was shared with a second study, whose subject was T cells of mothers and their children.

Sequenced material: blood. Every receptor here comes from a boy aged 5-17 years in good health.

The chain joins TRBV20-1 to TRBJ2-1; 11 nucleotides align to TRBD2. V shed 3 bases and J 4 bases; nucleotides not matched to a gene: 5. There are 15 residues in the CDR3. In germline, CDR1 is DFQATT, CDR2 SNEGSKA (reference sequence). CDR3 coding DNA: TGCAGTGCTAGTCCCCTAGCGGGGGGTTACAATGAGCAGTTCTTC. It is translated as CSASPLAGGYNEQFF.

This clonotype was recorded a few times. The V and J genes are TRBV9 and TRBJ2-2; the D call may be TRBD1 or TRBD2 (5 bases each). This CDR3 contains 15 residues. The germline gives CDR1 SGDLS, CDR2 YYNGEE. The V end was cut by 3 bases, the J end by 2 bases, with 11 bases between. DNA for the CDR3: TGTGCCAGCAGCGCAGGGACGGTAAACACCGGGGAGCTGTTTTTT. Its translation: CASSAGTVNTGELFF.

This clonotype has a handful of counts. The J gene is TRBJ1-2, the V gene TRBV7-8; D is unclear. The CDR3 contains 15 residues. V lost 5 bases and J 0 bases, leaving 13 bases between the germline ends. Germline CDR1 SGHVS, CDR2 FQNEAQ. CDR3 in DNA: TGTGCCAGCAGCAAGTTGGACGGAGCTAACTATGGCTACACCTTC. This encodes CASSKLDGANYGYTF.

V gene TRBV6-5 combines with J gene TRBJ1-2; D may be TRBD1 (6 bases). In germline, CDR1 is MNHEY, CDR2 SVGAGI. V was cut by 8 bases and J by 4 bases, with 17 bases left in between. The CDR3 is 14 amino acids. CDR3 in DNA: TGTGCCAGCCGAGGGGGGGTGGGACGCTATGGCTACACCTTC. This encodes CASRGGVGRYGYTF.

The chain links TRBV5-5 to TRBJ2-4; the match to TRBD2 covers 8 bases. CDR3 length equals 15 residues. Germline-derived CDR1 and CDR2 are SGHKS and YYEKEE (reference sequence). The trim removed 0 bases at V and 5 bases at J, leaving 4 bases unmatched. CDR3 DNA: TGTGCCAGCAGCTTGGTCCCCGGGAGGGAAAACATTCAGTACTTC. Translation: CASSLVPGRENIQYF.

The chain joins TRBV19 to TRBJ2-3, with D hard to call. This CDR3 contains 16 residues. Germline CDR1 is LNHDA and CDR2 is SQIVND (reference sequence). V was clipped by 5 bases and J by 0 bases, with 15 bases between them. DNA of the CDR3: TGTGCCAGTAGTTTCAGAGCAGACACTAGCACAGATACGCAGTATTTT. It codes for CASSFRADTSTDTQYF.

This clonotype turned up a few times. This chain's CDR3 is CASSQDRTVSSYEQYF. The DNA of the CDR3 is TGCGCCAGCAGCCAAGATCGGACCGTGAGCTCCTACGAGCAGTACTTC. The V and J genes are TRBV4-3 and TRBJ2-7; D remains unclear. Deletions cut 0 bases from V and 0 bases from J, with 12 bases between. Germline V CDR1 and CDR2: LGHNA, YSLEER. The CDR3 has 16 amino acids.

The chain carries TRBV18 and TRBJ2-4; the match to TRBD2 covers 8 bases. CDR3 length: 15 amino acids. V dropped 2 bases and J dropped 4; count of bases not matched to a gene: 4. Germline-derived CDR1 and CDR2 are KGHSH and LQKENI. CDR3 DNA: TGTGCCAGCTCACCAGAACTAGCGGCTAAAAACATTCAGTACTTC. Protein sequence: CASSPELAAKNIQYF.

Regarding this clonotype: Mismatch with germline at one junction end may stem from a read error. The chain links TRBV7-2 to TRBJ1-1, with D unclear. The CDR3 consists of 17 residues. CDR1 SGHTA and CDR2 FQGNSA come from the germline V gene. The CDR3 spells CASRLVPEGLKNTEAFF. CDR3 nucleotide sequence: TGTGCCAGCAGGTTAGTCCCGGAGGGATTGAAGAACACTGAAGCTTTCTTT.

The chain has TRBV13 and TRBJ1-2; D remains unclear. The germline V and J ends were trimmed by 2 bases and 0 bases, with 13 bases remaining between them. The CDR3 runs 16 residues. Germline CDR1 reads PRHDT; CDR2 reads FYEKMQ (reference sequence). The CDR3 protein is CASSLFEGRANYGYTF. The CDR3 bases are TGTGCCAGCAGCTTATTCGAAGGCAGAGCTAACTATGGCTACACCTTC.

In this sample, this clonotype turned up a few times. The chain uses TRBV29-1 and TRBJ2-5; the D is unclear. Trimming took 8 bases from V and 2 from J, leaving 12 bases between them. CDR1 is SQVTM and CDR2 is ANQGSEA in the germline V gene. This CDR3 region has 12 residues. In DNA, the CDR3 is TGCAGCTTTATAGACAATCAAGAGACCCAGTACTTC. This sequence encodes CSFIDNQETQYF.

This clonotype came up a few times. The chain uses TRBV29-1 and TRBJ1-1, with D unclear. Germline loops: CDR1 SQVTM, CDR2 ANQGSEA. Trimming left V 7 bases short and J 0 bases short, with 12 bases between. This CDR3 comprises 13 residues. The CDR3 reads CSAHSGMNTEAFF. CDR3 sequence (DNA): TGCAGCGCCCATAGCGGGATGAACACTGAAGCTTTCTTT. Complete variable domain (other parts from reference TRBV29-1 and TRBJ1-1): SAVISQKPSRDICQRGTSLTIQCQVDSQVTMMFWYRQQPGQSLTLIATANQGSEATYESGFVIDKFPISRPNLTFSTLTVSNMSPEDSSIYLCSAHSGMNTEAFFGQGTRLTVV.

This clonotype was detected a few times. J is TRBJ2-7 and V is TRBV14, with D tentatively TRBD2 (6 bases). CDR1 and CDR2 (germline): SGHDN, FVKESK. The V end lost 3 bases, the J end lost 2 bases, and 11 bases lay between the germline ends. The CDR3 length is 14 residues. CDR3 DNA: TGTGCCAGCAGCCACAAACCGGGAGCCTACGAGCAGTACTTC. Protein: CASSHKPGAYEQYF.

The V gene is TRBV29-1, the J gene TRBJ2-7; a possible D gene is TRBD1 (6 bases). Between the trimmed V and J ends, which lost 4 bases and 1 base, there was a span of 14 bases. The CDR3 spans 14 residues. Germline V gene sequence: CDR1 SQVTM, CDR2 ANQGSEA. The CDR3 sequence is CSVVGQGNSYEQYF. In DNA form, the CDR3 reads TGCAGCGTTGTTGGGCAGGGGAATTCCTACGAGCAGTACTTC.

V is TRBV4-3 and J is TRBJ2-5; 7 nucleotides agree with TRBD2. The closer fit of TRBJ2-7 to the DNA end suggests the J call may be wrong. The germline gives CDR1 LGHNA, CDR2 YSLEER. This CDR3 is built from 16 residues. The CDR3 protein is CASSQVLGGSAYEQYF. The DNA of the CDR3 is TGCGCCAGCAGCCAAGTTTTAGGCGGGAGCGCCTACGAGCAGTACTTC.

This clonotype has a handful of counts. V and J are TRBV20-1 and TRBJ2-1, with D perhaps assigned TRBD1 or TRBD2 (7 bases each). V was trimmed by 1 base and J by 0 bases, leaving 13 bases between them. Germline lookup yields CDR1 DFQATT and CDR2 SNEGSKA (reference sequence). CDR3 length: 16 residues. The DNA of the CDR3 is TGCAGTGCTAGAGCCCAGGGGGGGAGCTCCTACAATGAGCAGTTCTTC. Protein sequence: CSARAQGGSSYNEQFF.